The rows below give T cell receptor beta chains drawn from one sample of a study of early T cells in non-severe SARS-CoV-2 infection. TCRdb re-derived calls from the 5' RACE reads in MiXCR, one entry per CDR3 protein. The data hold around 100,000 distinct CDR3 sequences, with roughly 17% observed a single time. Sequencing was done on a sample of whole blood. Receptors originate from an adult who was a healthcare worker with PCR-confirmed SARS-CoV-2 infection or an uninfected control (not recorded which). Each CDR3 is given with its conserved first and last residue. Fields, in order: clone size, J gene, D gene, V gene, CDR3 DNA, CDR3 protein. D genes are given only for firm matches. Some rows mark clone size as missing; the rest say once, few, many or name a class of expanded clone.

size: -; J: TRBJ1-2; D: TRBD1; V: TRBV7-9; DNA: TGTGCCAGCAGCATTGACCGGGACAGCTATGGCTACACCTTC; CDR3: CASSIDRDSYGYTF
size: few; J: TRBJ1-1; D: -; V: TRBV20-1; DNA: TGCAGTGTGGGCACCCTCACTGAAGCTTTCTTT; CDR3: CSVGTLTEAFF
size: -; J: TRBJ1-5; D: -; V: TRBV27; DNA: TGTGCCAGCAGCAAATACGGCCTTAGCAATCAGCCCCAGCATTTT; CDR3: CASSKYGLSNQPQHF
size: few; J: TRBJ2-7; D: -; V: TRBV6-5; DNA: TGTGCCAGCACCCTGGACGGCGAGCAGTACTTC; CDR3: CASTLDGEQYF
size: few; J: TRBJ2-7; D: -; V: TRBV20-1; DNA: TGCAGTGCTGGACGCTACGAGCAGTACTTC; CDR3: CSAGRYEQYF
size: -; J: TRBJ1-6; D: -; V: TRBV3-1; DNA: TGTGCCAGCAGCCGGGAGGGGAACTACAATTCACCCCTCCACTTT; CDR3: CASSREGNYNSPLHF
size: -; J: TRBJ1-1; D: -; V: TRBV20-1; DNA: TGCAGTGCTAGGGGCAGGGCCACTGAAGCTTTCTTT; CDR3: CSARGRATEAFF
size: -; J: TRBJ1-5; D: TRBD1; V: TRBV4-3; DNA: TGCGCCGCATCACAGGGGACATGGACTCAGCCCCAGCATTTT; CDR3: CAASQGTWTQPQHF
size: many; J: TRBJ1-1; D: TRBD1; V: TRBV12-5; DNA: TGTGCTAGTGGACCGACAGGGCTAAACACTGAAGCTTTCTTT; CDR3: CASGPTGLNTEAFF
size: -; J: TRBJ2-7; D: -; V: TRBV9; DNA: TGTGCCAGCAGCGGCGGGTCCCCATACCCACCCGAGCAGTACTTC; CDR3: CASSGGSPYPPEQYF
size: few; J: TRBJ2-1; D: TRBD2; V: TRBV15; DNA: TGTGCCACCAGCAGCTTACTAGCGTCCTACTCCTACAATGAGCAGTTCTTC; CDR3: CATSSLLASYSYNEQFF
size: -; J: TRBJ1-5; D: -; V: TRBV2; DNA: TGTGCCAGCAGTGAAGCTTTATGGGGAGGGCAGCCCCAGCATTTT; CDR3: CASSEALWGGQPQHF
size: -; J: TRBJ1-5; D: -; V: TRBV7-8; DNA: TGTGCCAGCAGCTTAGCGCTAGTTAGGGAGGGCAATCAGCCCCAGCATTTT; CDR3: CASSLALVREGNQPQHF
size: many; J: TRBJ1-5; D: -; V: TRBV6-1; DNA: TGTGCCAGCAGTGAAGTTAGGGGAGATCAGCCCCAGCATTTT; CDR3: CASSEVRGDQPQHF
size: few; J: TRBJ2-5; D: -; V: TRBV7-9; DNA: TGTGCCAGCAGCCCTGCGGACGGGATACGACAAGAGACCCAGTACTTC; CDR3: CASSPADGIRQETQYF
size: few; J: TRBJ2-1; D: -; V: TRBV12-3/TRBV12-4; DNA: TGTGCCAGCATCTCAAGTAACCCAAGCTCCTACAATGAGCAGTTCTTC; CDR3: CASISSNPSSYNEQFF
size: -; J: TRBJ1-2; D: -; V: TRBV3-1; DNA: TGTGCCAGCAGCCAAGGGCAACGTTCCGGCGGTGGCTACACCTTC; CDR3: CASSQGQRSGGGYTF
size: -; J: TRBJ1-6; D: -; V: TRBV12-3/TRBV12-4; DNA: TGTGCCAGCAGCATCAGGGGAAATTCACCCCTCCACTTT; CDR3: CASSIRGNSPLHF
size: medium-sized; J: TRBJ2-3; D: TRBD1; V: TRBV6-4; DNA: TGTGCCAGCAGTGACGGACAGGGGGCAGATACGCAGTATTTT; CDR3: CASSDGQGADTQYF
size: -; J: TRBJ1-3; D: -; V: TRBV20-1; DNA: TGCAGTGCTATTAGGACCTCTGGAAACACCATATATTTT; CDR3: CSAIRTSGNTIYF
size: -; J: TRBJ2-5; D: -; V: TRBV10-3; DNA: TGTGCCTCCAACTGGGCTGGGGTGAAAGAGACCCAGTACTTC; CDR3: CASNWAGVKETQYF
size: few; J: TRBJ2-5; D: -; V: TRBV2; DNA: TGTGCCAGCAGTGAATTGGACAGACACCAAGAGACCCAGTACTTC; CDR3: CASSELDRHQETQYF
size: -; J: TRBJ2-3; D: -; V: TRBV29-1; DNA: TGCAGCGTTGAGGACCCGACCCAGGGGGGAGATACGCAGTATTTT; CDR3: CSVEDPTQGGDTQYF
size: -; J: TRBJ2-5; D: TRBD2; V: TRBV6-2/TRBV6-3; DNA: TGTGCCAGCAGTTACTCGCGTGAACTAGCGGGGTCGTACCAAGAGACCCAGTACTTC; CDR3: CASSYSRELAGSYQETQYF
size: few; J: TRBJ2-3; D: -; V: TRBV2; DNA: TGTGCCAGCAGTGCTCTGAGAGATACGCAGTATTTT; CDR3: CASSALRDTQYF
size: few; J: TRBJ1-2; D: TRBD1; V: TRBV20-1; DNA: TGCAGTGCCAGAAAGACAGGGGGTAACTATGGCTACACCTTC; CDR3: CSARKTGGNYGYTF
size: few; J: TRBJ2-3; D: -; V: TRBV4-1; DNA: TGCGCCAGCAGCACTACGGGGCTATCCACAGATACGCAGTATTTT; CDR3: CASSTTGLSTDTQYF
size: -; J: TRBJ2-7; D: -; V: TRBV6-1; DNA: TGTGCCAGTTGCGTGGAAGTGGCCTCGGGCGAGCAGTACTTC; CDR3: CASCVEVASGEQYF
size: many; J: TRBJ2-2; D: -; V: TRBV19; DNA: TGTGCCAGTAGTATAAGGGTTGGGCCACCCCCGGCCGGGGAGCTGTTTTTT; CDR3: CASSIRVGPPPAGELFF
size: -; J: TRBJ2-3; D: TRBD1; V: TRBV7-2; DNA: TGTGCCAGCAGCGCTACAGGGGCAGATACGCAGTATTTT; CDR3: CASSATGADTQYF
size: -; J: TRBJ2-3; D: TRBD2; V: TRBV9; DNA: TGTGCCAGCAGCGTCTCCGTGGGGGGGGCAGATACGCAGTATTTT; CDR3: CASSVSVGGADTQYF
size: -; J: TRBJ1-4; D: -; V: TRBV2; DNA: TGTGCCAGCCAATCGGACACTTCAACTAATGAAAAACTGTTTTTT; CDR3: CASQSDTSTNEKLFF
size: -; J: TRBJ1-3; D: -; V: TRBV9; DNA: TGTGCCAGCAGCGCAACAGGGAAAGGAAACACCATATATTTT; CDR3: CASSATGKGNTIYF
size: few; J: TRBJ2-7; D: TRBD2; V: TRBV11-2; DNA: TGTGCCAGCAGCTCTCCGACTAGCGGGGACTACGAGCAGTACTTC; CDR3: CASSSPTSGDYEQYF
size: -; J: TRBJ2-1; D: -; V: TRBV7-7; DNA: TGTGCCAGCAGCTTAGAGAAATGGGAAGGCCAGTTCTTC; CDR3: CASSLEKWEGQFF
size: -; J: TRBJ1-1; D: -; V: TRBV5-1; DNA: TGCGCCAGCGGACAGCTAAACACTGAAGCTTTCTTT; CDR3: CASGQLNTEAFF
size: -; J: TRBJ1-3; D: -; V: TRBV20-1; DNA: TGCAGTGCATCTCGATCCGGGACACCCTCTGGAAACACCATATATTTT; CDR3: CSASRSGTPSGNTIYF
size: few; J: TRBJ2-7; D: -; V: TRBV7-2; DNA: TGTGCCAGCAGCTTAGAAGGCAGATCAACCCACGAGCAGTACTTC; CDR3: CASSLEGRSTHEQYF
size: many; J: TRBJ1-5; D: -; V: TRBV18; DNA: TGTGCCAGCTCACCACGAAGGATAAGTTTGGGGGCTCAGCCCCAGCATTTT; CDR3: CASSPRRISLGAQPQHF
size: -; J: TRBJ2-3; D: TRBD2; V: TRBV6-2/TRBV6-3; DNA: TGTGCCAGCACAGCGGGAGGGTCCGCAGATACGCAGTATTTT; CDR3: CASTAGGSADTQYF
size: few; J: TRBJ2-3; D: TRBD1; V: TRBV12-3/TRBV12-4; DNA: TGTGCCAGCAGTATCCGGACAGGAACAGATACGCAGTATTTT; CDR3: CASSIRTGTDTQYF
size: -; J: TRBJ2-1; D: -; V: TRBV6-2/TRBV6-3; DNA: TGTGTCAGCAGTGACTTTATAGGACGGCTATTGGCCAATGAGCAGTTCTTC; CDR3: CVSSDFIGRLLANEQFF
size: many; J: TRBJ1-2; D: TRBD1; V: TRBV3-1; DNA: TGTGCCAGCAGCCCTACAGGGGGCGCGTCCTATGGCTACACCTTC; CDR3: CASSPTGGASYGYTF
size: -; J: TRBJ2-3; D: -; V: TRBV29-1; DNA: TGCAGCGTTGAAGATAGTGGAGATACGCAGTATTTT; CDR3: CSVEDSGDTQYF
size: few; J: TRBJ2-7; D: TRBD1; V: TRBV7-9; DNA: TGTGCCAGCAGCACAGGGACAGGGGTGGGCTACGAGCAGTACTTC; CDR3: CASSTGTGVGYEQYF
size: many; J: TRBJ2-7; D: TRBD1; V: TRBV20-1; DNA: TGCAGTGCTAGGAGCCGGGACAGAAATCCCGCCTACGAGCAGTACTTC; CDR3: CSARSRDRNPAYEQYF
size: -; J: TRBJ2-3; D: -; V: TRBV6-4; DNA: TGTGCCAGCAGTGACTCGGGCTACACAGATACGCAGTATTTT; CDR3: CASSDSGYTDTQYF
size: -; J: TRBJ1-5; D: -; V: TRBV19; DNA: TGTGCCATCGACCCGACAGGTAGCAATCAGCCCCAGCATTTT; CDR3: CAIDPTGSNQPQHF
size: -; J: TRBJ1-3; D: -; V: TRBV6-6; DNA: TGTGCCAGCAGTTACTCGTGGGCCCGCTCTGGAAACACCATATATTTT; CDR3: CASSYSWARSGNTIYF
size: many; J: TRBJ2-7; D: TRBD1; V: TRBV2; DNA: TGTGCCAGCGTACCCGGGGACAGGGGGACCTACGAGCAGTACTTC; CDR3: CASVPGDRGTYEQYF
size: -; J: TRBJ2-1; D: TRBD2; V: TRBV20-1; DNA: TGCAGTGCTAGACACTCAAGCGGGAGGTCGTTAATGGAGCAGTTCTTC; CDR3: CSARHSSGRSLMEQFF
size: medium-sized; J: TRBJ1-2; D: TRBD1; V: TRBV20-1; DNA: TGCAGTGCTAGAGAGGAGGACAGGGAATCCAGGGGCTACACCTTC; CDR3: CSAREEDRESRGYTF
size: few; J: TRBJ1-2; D: -; V: TRBV19; DNA: TGTGCCAGTAGCCCCGGACTACTTTATGGCTACACCTTC; CDR3: CASSPGLLYGYTF